The clone carrying this T cell receptor (beta chain) has just one count. Profiled with immunoSEQ multiplex PCR; TCRdb holds only in-frame clones, not every one. Of about 99,000 clones listed, approximately 93% are singletons. The data are from a study of T cell responses to AZD1222 COVID-19 vaccine. The CDR3 is made up of 16 amino acids. CDR1 is MDHEN, CDR2 SYDVKM, per germline. V lost 6 bases, J lost 6 bases, and 11 bases stayed unmatched. Sequencing used peripheral blood, obtained 28 days after the second AZD1222 dose. The chain is built from TRBV28 and TRBJ2-2; 9 nucleotides match TRBD1. The receptor comes from an adult who received the AZD1222 COVID-19 vaccine. CDR3 bases: TGTGCCAGCAGCCCGGGACAGGGCATTGGGGCCGGGGAGCTGTTTTTT. This gives the protein CASSPGQGIGAGELFF.